This is a list of T cell receptor beta chains from one sample in a study of blood T cell repertoires in COVID-19. Only in-frame clones appear in the TCRdb table, and some are missing; sequencing was by immunoSEQ multiplex PCR. Of about 220,000 clones detected, less than 90% appear once; the ten largest clones hold approximately 6.6%. Sequencing was carried out using PBMCs or T cells enriched from blood (not recorded which). The receptors derive from a woman in her forties who had recovered from COVID-19. The CDR3 runs from the conserved cysteine through the conserved F or W. D genes are given only for firm matches. Some rows have no size entry. The others give once, few or many, or a class for an expanded clone.

J | V | size | D | DNA | CDR3
TRBJ2-5 | TRBV5-1 | - | TRBD2 | TGCGCCAGCAGACCACCGTATCAAGGGACTAATCGAGAGACCCAGTACTTC | CASRPPYQGTNRETQYF
TRBJ2-1 | TRBV12-3/TRBV12-4 | - | - | TGTGCCAGCAGTTTGGATAGCGCAAATGAGCAGTTCTTC | CASSLDSANEQFF
TRBJ2-1 | TRBV12-3/TRBV12-4 | - | TRBD2 | TGTGCCAGCAGTGACGGGAGGGCGGGGGAGCAGTTCTTC | CASSDGRAGEQFF
TRBJ2-1 | TRBV5-1 | - | TRBD2 | TGCGCCAGCAGCCAGTCCACTAGCGGGAGGGGGGTTACTGAGCAGTTCTTC | CASSQSTSGRGVTEQFF
TRBJ1-2 | TRBV5-1 | - | TRBD1 | TGCGCCAGCAGCTTGGCCGGGGACAGGGGGGTCGATGGCTACACCTTC | CASSLAGDRGVDGYTF
TRBJ1-4 | TRBV28 | - | - | TGTGCCAGCAGTAATCTTTGGAGCAGGGAGGGTGAAAAACTGTTTTTT | CASSNLWSREGEKLFF
TRBJ1-2 | TRBV29-1 | - | TRBD1 | TGCAGCTCGGGGACAGGGAACTATGGCTACACCTTC | CSSGTGNYGYTF
TRBJ1-1 | TRBV19 | - | TRBD1 | TGTGCCAGTAGTCGGACCCGGGACAGTGAAGCTTTCTTT | CASSRTRDSEAFF
TRBJ1-5 | TRBV19 | - | - | TGTGCCAGTAGTATAGATTCGGGTCCTCAGCCCCAGCATTTT | CASSIDSGPQPQHF
TRBJ1-4 | TRBV7-9 | - | - | TGTGCCAGCAGCTTAGCCTACGGGGATGAAAAACTGTTTTTT | CASSLAYGDEKLFF
TRBJ1-2 | TRBV30 | - | TRBD1 | TGTGCCTGGAGTGTCGGACAGGGACCCCCCTATGGCTACACCTTC | CAWSVGQGPPYGYTF
TRBJ1-2 | TRBV29-1 | - | TRBD1 | TGCAGCGTTGAGGTTTGGTGGGACAGTATTAACTATGGCTACACCTTC | CSVEVWWDSINYGYTF
TRBJ2-2 | TRBV19 | once | - | TGTGCCAGTAGTATGCTAGCAAACACCGGGGAGCTGTTTTTT | CASSMLANTGELFF
TRBJ1-5 | TRBV28 | - | TRBD1 | TGTGCCAGCAGTTTGCTGGTTCAAAAGGGGGCGAGGCAGCCCCAGCATTTT | CASSLLVQKGARQPQHF
TRBJ1-4 | TRBV7-9 | - | TRBD1 | TGTGCCAGCGGACAGGGTTTATCTAATGAAAAACTGTTTTTT | CASGQGLSNEKLFF
TRBJ1-2 | TRBV24-1 | few | TRBD1 | TGTGCCATCTATAGCGGACAGGGACTGGGCTACACCTTC | CAIYSGQGLGYTF
TRBJ2-3 | TRBV7-3 | - | - | TGTGCCAGCAGCTCGAGGGGACTTACCACAGATACGCAGTATTTT | CASSSRGLTTDTQYF
TRBJ2-1 | TRBV9 | - | - | TGTGCCAGCAGTCTGTTCGGGTCCCATGAGCAGTTCTTC | CASSLFGSHEQFF
TRBJ1-1 | TRBV6-5 | - | - | TGTGCCAGCGGACGCGGGAGAACTGAAGCTTTCTTT | CASGRGRTEAFF
TRBJ2-3 | TRBV19 | - | - | TGTGCCAGTAGTATAGTCAGGGGAACTGGCACAGATACGCAGTATTTT | CASSIVRGTGTDTQYF
TRBJ2-3 | TRBV5-1 | - | TRBD1 | TGCGCCAGCAGCTTGGAGGGACAGGGTTATACGCAGTATTTT | CASSLEGQGYTQYF
TRBJ2-3 | TRBV18 | - | TRBD1 | TGTGCCAGCTCACCGGACAGGGGAGGCACAGATACGCAGTATTTT | CASSPDRGGTDTQYF
TRBJ2-3 | TRBV11-2 | - | TRBD2 | TGTGCCAGCAGCTTAAGGAACAATGCAGCGGGGCACCGCACAGATACGCAGTATTTT | CASSLRNNAAGHRTDTQYF
TRBJ1-2 | TRBV4-3 | few | - | TGCGCCAGCAGCCAAGATAGGAGGGTAGCATATGGCTACACCTTC | CASSQDRRVAYGYTF
TRBJ2-3 | TRBV7-2 | - | - | TGTGCCAGCACCTTTGCCCCGCGGCCCCTTATCACAGATACGCAGTATTTT | CASTFAPRPLITDTQYF
TRBJ2-7 | TRBV4-1 | - | - | TGCGCCAGCAGATCCGTGGGCGGGACCGAGCAGTACTTC | CASRSVGGTEQYF
TRBJ1-2 | TRBV10-3 | - | - | TGTGCCATCAACGAGGGCAGAACTAACTATGGCTACACCTTC | CAINEGRTNYGYTF
TRBJ2-3 | TRBV2 | - | - | TGTGCCAGCAGTGACGCAGGGGTGACGGGGTATTTT | CASSDAGVTGYF
TRBJ1-2 | TRBV19 | - | - | TGTGCCAGTAGTATTGGGGCAACCTATGGCTACACCTTC | CASSIGATYGYTF
TRBJ1-5 | TRBV27 | - | - | TGTGCCAGCAGTTTAGTCCCCCTTAGCAATCAGCCCCAGCATTTT | CASSLVPLSNQPQHF
TRBJ2-7 | TRBV7-9 | - | - | TGTGCCAGCAGCCAGGGGGGAACCTACGAGCAGTACTTC | CASSQGGTYEQYF
TRBJ2-7 | TRBV28 | - | TRBD1 | TGTGCCAGCAGTTCTACCAGGGGGTTCGTGCGAGAGCAGTACTTC | CASSSTRGFVREQYF
TRBJ2-5 | TRBV7-3 | - | - | TGTGCCAGCAGCTCCGCCGGGAAGCAAGAGACCCAGTACTTC | CASSSAGKQETQYF
TRBJ2-3 | TRBV14 | - | TRBD2 | TGTGCCAGCAGTGAAGCGGGAGTTACGCATACGCAGTATTTT | CASSEAGVTHTQYF
TRBJ2-2 | TRBV6-2/TRBV6-3 | - | TRBD1 | TGTGCCAGCAGTTCCGGGACAGCGAACACCGGGGAGCTGTTTTTT | CASSSGTANTGELFF
TRBJ2-2 | TRBV5-1 | - | - | TGCGCCAGCAGCTTGGGAGCTCCCGGGGAGCTGTTTTTT | CASSLGAPGELFF
TRBJ2-7 | TRBV2 | - | - | TGTGCCAGCAGCCCGGACTCCAGCGGCACCCTTGGAGCCTACGAGCAGTACTTC | CASSPDSSGTLGAYEQYF
TRBJ1-5 | TRBV19 | few | TRBD1 | TGTGCCAGTAGTATTATTCCAGGGGGAAATCAGCCCCAGCATTTT | CASSIIPGGNQPQHF